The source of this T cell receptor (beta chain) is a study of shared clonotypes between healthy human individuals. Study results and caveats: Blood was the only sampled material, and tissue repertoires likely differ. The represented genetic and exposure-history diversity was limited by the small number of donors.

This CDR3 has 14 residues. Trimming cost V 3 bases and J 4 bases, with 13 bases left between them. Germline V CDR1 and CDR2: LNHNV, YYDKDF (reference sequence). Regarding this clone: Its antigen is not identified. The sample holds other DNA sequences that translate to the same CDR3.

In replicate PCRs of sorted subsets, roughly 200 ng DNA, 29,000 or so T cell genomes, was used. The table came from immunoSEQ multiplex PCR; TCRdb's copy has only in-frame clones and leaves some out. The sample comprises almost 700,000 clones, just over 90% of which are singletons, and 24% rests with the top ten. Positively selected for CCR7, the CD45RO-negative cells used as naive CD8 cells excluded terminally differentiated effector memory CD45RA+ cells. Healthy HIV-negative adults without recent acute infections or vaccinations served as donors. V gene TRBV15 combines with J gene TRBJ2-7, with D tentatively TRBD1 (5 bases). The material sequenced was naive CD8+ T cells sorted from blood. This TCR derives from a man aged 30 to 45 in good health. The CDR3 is CATSSGQGSYEQYF. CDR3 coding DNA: TGTGCCACCAGCAGTGGTCAGGGTTCTTACGAGCAGTACTTC.